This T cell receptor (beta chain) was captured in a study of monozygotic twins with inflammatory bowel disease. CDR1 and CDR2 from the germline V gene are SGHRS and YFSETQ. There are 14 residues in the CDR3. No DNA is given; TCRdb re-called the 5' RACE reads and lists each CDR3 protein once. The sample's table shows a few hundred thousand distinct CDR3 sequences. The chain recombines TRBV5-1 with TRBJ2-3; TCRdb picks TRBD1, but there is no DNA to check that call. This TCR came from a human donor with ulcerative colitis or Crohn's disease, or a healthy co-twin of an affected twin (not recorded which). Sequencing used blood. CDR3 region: CASTRTGGTDTQYF.